Below are 30 T cell receptor beta chains sequenced from a single sample in a study of read filtering for tumor transcriptome and immune sequencing. From roughly 390 ng of RNA, a library with molecular barcoded alpha/delta and beta/gamma adaptors was made. TCRdb re-called the reads with MiXCR, one entry per CDR3 protein. The sample records 85,000 to 100,000 distinct CDR3 sequences, 20% to 25% being singletons. Sequenced: a population of CD138-negative cells sorted from bone marrow. The receptors were sampled from a donor at least 40 years old with multiple myeloma.

This clonotype was detected many times. The rearrangement uses TRBV2 and TRBJ2-5, with D tentatively TRBD1 or TRBD2 (5 bases each). V was cut by 6 bases and J by 5 bases, with 16 bases left in between. Germline V gene sequence: CDR1 SNHLY, CDR2 FYNNEI. The CDR3 extends over 14 amino acids. The CDR3 coding sequence is TGTGCCAGCAGGCCGGGACCCATCATTGAGACCCAGTACTTC. This codes for CASRPGPIIETQYF.

There are many counts of this clonotype. The V call is TRBV19, the J call TRBJ2-1; possible D gene TRBD2, 5 bases. The CDR3 is 13 residues long. The V and J ends lost 6 bases and 12 bases respectively, with 18 bases between them. The germline V gene has CDR1 LNHDA and CDR2 SQIVND (reference sequence). CDR3 in amino acids: CASRPNAEVSQFF. CDR3 nucleotides: TGTGCCAGTAGGCCCAACGCGGAGGTTTCGCAGTTCTTC. Looking up the rest from reference TRBV19 and TRBJ2-1 gives the full variable domain: DGGITQSPKYLFRKEGQNVTLSCEQNLNHDAMYWYRQDPGQGLRLIYYSQIVNDFQKGDIAEGYSVSREKKESFPLTVTSAQKNPTAFYLCASRPNAEVSQFFGPGTRLTVL.

This clonotype came up many times. V usage is TRBV28 and J usage is TRBJ2-7; D gene uncertain. Looked up from germline, CDR1 is MDHEN and CDR2 is SYDVKM. The CDR3 has 12 amino acids. V shed 5 bases and J shed 6 bases, with 11 bases lying between them. The CDR3 sequence: CASSTPLVEQYF. The CDR3 nucleotides read TGTGCCAGCAGTACCCCTCTTGTCGAGCAGTACTTC.

Many counts were recorded for this clonotype. This chain uses TRBV28 with TRBJ2-1, with 7 nucleotides matching TRBD2. The germline gives CDR1 MDHEN, CDR2 SYDVKM. This CDR3 is 16 amino acids long. V was clipped by 3 bases and J by 10 bases; unmatched bases: 15. This CDR3 reads CASSFLSFSGHVEQFF. The CDR3 nucleotides are TGTGCCAGCAGTTTCCTTTCTTTTAGCGGGCACGTCGAGCAGTTCTTC.

In its sample, this clonotype was seen many times. The chain joins TRBV4-1 to TRBJ2-5; D may be TRBD2 (7 bases). V lost 3 bases to trimming and J lost 5 bases, with 13 bases between them. CDR3 length: 14 amino acids. CDR1 and CDR2 from the germline V gene are MGHRA and YSYEKL. CDR3 protein: CASSQAGRGETQYF. The DNA of the CDR3 is TGCGCCAGCAGCCAGGCAGGGAGGGGGGAGACCCAGTACTTC.

The sample holds many counts of this clonotype. V is TRBV28 and J is TRBJ2-2, with 8 nucleotides matching TRBD1. The germline gives CDR1 MDHEN, CDR2 SYDVKM. The CDR3 has 14 amino acids. The V segment lost 5 bases and the J segment 6 bases; nucleotides outside the gene matches: 5. The CDR3, as DNA: TGTGCCAGCAGTCCGGGACAGGATCCCGGGGAGCTGTTTTTT. Its protein product is CASSPGQDPGELFF.

The chain uses TRBV5-1 and TRBJ2-3, with 7 bases aligning to TRBD1. Germline V gene data show CDR1 as SGHRS and CDR2 as YFSETQ. The CDR3 extends over 14 amino acids. V shed 4 bases and J 4 bases; nucleotides not matched to a gene: 6. The CDR3 sequence is CASSPGQESDTQYF. The CDR3 DNA is TGCGCCAGCAGCCCCGGACAGGAGTCAGATACGCAGTATTTT.

For this clonotype: This may stem from a read error, because a much larger clone lies one nucleotide away. The chain recombines TRBV20-1 with TRBJ2-3, with D perhaps matching TRBD1 (5 bases). V was shortened by 2 bases and J by 8 bases, with 14 bases between the two germline ends. There are 13 residues in the CDR3. CDR1 DFQATT and CDR2 SNEGSKA come from the germline V gene (reference sequence). CDR3 protein: CSARSGHAATQYF. As DNA, the CDR3 is TGCAGTGCTAGATCCGGACACGCAGCTACGCAGTATTTT.

This clonotype was observed a few times. This chain joins TRBV19 and TRBJ1-1, with no clear D. The V and J ends lost 11 bases and 0 bases respectively, with 10 bases between them. Germline V CDR1 and CDR2: LNHDA, SQIVND (reference sequence). The CDR3 is 12 amino acids. The CDR3 coding sequence is TGTGCCGGTGTCGCCTTGAACACTGAAGCTTTCTTT. Residues: CAGVALNTEAFF.

This clonotype was observed a handful of times. The V gene is TRBV7-9, the J gene TRBJ2-4; 8 bases align to TRBD2. The CDR3 length is 17 residues. Germline V gene sequence: CDR1 SEHNR, CDR2 FQNEAQ (reference sequence). The V and J ends lost 3 bases and 0 bases, in that order; junction bases with no gene match: 7. The CDR3 loop reads CASSFGGGSVAKNIQYF. The CDR3 DNA sequence: TGTGCCAGCAGCTTCGGCGGGGGGTCGGTAGCCAAAAACATTCAGTACTTC.

This clonotype showed up many times. The chain carries TRBV20-1 and TRBJ1-2; 7 nucleotides match TRBD1. V shed 4 bases, J shed 4 bases, and the junction held 6 bases outside the gene matches. The CDR3 is 13 residues long. Germline CDR1 DFQATT, CDR2 SNEGSKA (reference sequence). CDR3 bases: TGCAGTGCTATAAGGGACAGCCTCTATGGCTACACCTTC. As protein: CSAIRDSLYGYTF.

This clonotype was seen many times. This sequence joins TRBV29-1 and TRBJ2-6, with TRBD1 matching 10 bases. J gave up 4 bases and V 5 bases, and 11 bases lay outside the gene matches. The germline CDR1 and CDR2 sequences are SQVTM and ANQGSEA. The CDR3 runs 17 residues. The CDR3 spells CSVTTGTGARGANVLTF. The CDR3 DNA reads TGCAGCGTTACCACCGGGACAGGGGCGAGAGGGGCCAACGTCCTGACTTTC.

Concerning this clonotype itself: A read error may explain this, as a much larger clone is one base away. The CDR3 ends on some other residue instead of the conserved phenylalanine or tryptophan, so this is likely a read error. This chain connects TRBV28 to TRBJ2-7; no definite D call. The CDR3 totals 12 residues. Germline CDR1 is MDHEN and CDR2 is SYDVKM. Between the trimmed V and J ends, which lost 4 bases and 9 bases, there was a span of 13 bases. The CDR3 coding sequence is TGTGCCAGCAGTTCTCCCGGGCTCGGGCAGTACTCC. As protein: CASSSPGLGQYS.

This clonotype showed up many times. The chain combines TRBV6-4 with TRBJ1-5; 7 bases map to TRBD1. Unmatched junction bases numbered 3, after V lost 4 bases and J lost 6 bases. The CDR3 covers 13 residues. Germline V lookup: CDR1 MRHNA, CDR2 SNTAGT. The CDR3 loop is CASSAGGVQPQHF. As DNA, the CDR3 is TGTGCCAGCAGTGCAGGGGGAGTTCAGCCCCAGCATTTT.

On this clonotype itself: The junction differs from germline at one of its ends, possibly a read error. V is TRBV20-1 and J is TRBJ1-1; no firm D call. The CDR3 contains 10 residues. Germline values: CDR1 DFQATT, CDR2 SNEGSKA (reference sequence). The CDR3 protein is CVVIGSEASF. The CDR3 nucleotides read TGCGTAGTGATAGGTTCTGAAGCTTCCTTT.

To note about this clonotype: This may come from a read error, since a much larger clone is one base off. The chain uses TRBV5-1 and TRBJ2-3; 11 bases are a match to TRBD1. V dropped 4 bases and J dropped 0; count of bases not matched to a gene: 10. CDR3 length equals 18 residues. Looked up from germline, CDR1 is SGHRS and CDR2 is YFSETQ. CDR3 residues: CASSRGTGGSLSTDTQYF. Here the CDR3 DNA reads TGCGCCAGCAGCCGGGGGACAGGGGGGTCTCTGAGCACAGATACGCAGTATTTT.

The chain recombines TRBV5-5 with TRBJ1-4; maybe TRBD1 (6 bases). V lost 4 bases to trimming and J lost 7 bases, with 20 bases between them. Germline V gene data show CDR1 as SGHKS and CDR2 as YYEKEE (reference sequence). This CDR3 contains 16 residues. CDR3 residues: CASSVRPGTSTEKLFF. The CDR3 DNA follows: TGTGCCAGCAGCGTCAGACCCGGGACAAGTACTGAAAAACTGTTTTTT.

This chain links TRBV2 with TRBJ2-1; the match to TRBD2 covers 7 bases. The CDR3 runs to 14 residues. Germline values: CDR1 SNHLY, CDR2 FYNNEI. V was pared by 7 bases and J by 2 bases, with 5 bases of the junction left unmatched. CDR3 DNA sequence: TGTGCCAGCAACGGGGGGTTCCCCTACAATGAGCAGTTCTTC. It codes for CASNGGFPYNEQFF.

This clonotype was counted only a few times. The J gene is TRBJ1-1, the V gene TRBV5-6; TRBD1 might be the D (5 bases). From germline, CDR1 is SGHDT and CDR2 YYEEEE. Deletions cut 4 bases from V and 10 bases from J, with 11 bases between. CDR3 size: 11 residues. The CDR3 protein is CASSVGQIAFF. CDR3 sequence (DNA): TGTGCCAGCAGCGTCGGACAAATAGCTTTCTTT.

The V gene is TRBV5-4, the J gene TRBJ2-5; D may be TRBD2 (5 bases). Trimming shortened V by 0 bases and J by 6 bases, and 15 bases separated the two germline ends. This CDR3 is 15 amino acids long. From germline, CDR1 is SGHNT and CDR2 YYREEE (reference sequence). Written as DNA, the CDR3 is TGTGCCAGCAGCTTGGCCGTAGGGCGGGTGAAGACCCAGTACTTC. This gives the protein CASSLAVGRVKTQYF.

This clonotype has a count of ten or more. The chain is built from TRBV20-1 and TRBJ2-7; no clear D gene. V gave up 3 bases and J gave up 1 base, with 10 bases separating them. The CDR3 has 13 amino acids. Looked up from germline, CDR1 is DFQATT and CDR2 is SNEGSKA (reference sequence). The CDR3 sequence: CSASLTSSYEQYF. CDR3 DNA: TGCAGTGCTAGTCTAACGAGTTCCTACGAGCAGTACTTC.

This clonotype has at least ten counts. This chain joins TRBV5-1 and TRBJ1-4; D gene ambiguous. Between the trimmed V and J ends, which lost 2 bases and 8 bases, there was a span of 7 bases. CDR1 is SGHRS and CDR2 is YFSETQ in the germline V gene. This CDR3 has 12 residues. The CDR3 spells CASSFFGEKLFF. The CDR3 nucleotides read TGCGCCAGCAGCTTTTTTGGCGAAAAACTGTTTTTT.

This clonotype has a handful of counts. A much larger clone differs by one base, so this may be a read error. The V call is TRBV5-1, the J call TRBJ2-2, with D perhaps TRBD2 (5 bases). Germline-derived CDR1 and CDR2 are SGHRS and YFSETQ. The length of the CDR3 is 13 residues. CDR3 sequence: CASSLVNTGELSF. The DNA of the CDR3 is TGCGCCAGCAGCTTGGTCAACACCGGGGAGCTGTCTTTT.

The rearrangement links TRBV3-1 to TRBJ2-3; tentatively, D is TRBD1 or TRBD2 (5 bases each). CDR1 and CDR2 from the germline V gene are LGHDT and YNNKEL (reference sequence). This CDR3 spans 13 amino acids. The V gene lost 3 bases and the J gene lost 4 bases, with 8 bases spanning the gap. CDR3 region: CASSQGVADTQYF. In DNA, the CDR3 is TGTGCCAGCAGCCAGGGGGTCGCAGATACGCAGTATTTT.

This clonotype came up many times. The rearrangement uses TRBV28 and TRBJ2-3; TRBD2 might be the D (6 bases). The CDR3 has 15 amino acids. Trimming shortened V by 6 bases and J by 6 bases, and 19 bases separated the two germline ends. Germline V CDR1 and CDR2: MDHEN, SYDVKM. The CDR3, as DNA: TGTGCCAGCAGCACACTAGCTTTCCAGCTGGATACGCAGTATTTT. Its translation: CASSTLAFQLDTQYF.

This clonotype was counted at least ten times. The gene calls are TRBV5-1 and TRBJ2-1; 7 bases match TRBD1. J was trimmed by 6 bases and V by 3 bases; bases with no gene match: 6. From germline, CDR1 is SGHRS and CDR2 YFSETQ. The length of the CDR3 is 14 residues. The CDR3 nucleotides are TGCGCCAGCAGCTACCCACAGGGGAGCAATGAGCAGTTCTTC. It codes for CASSYPQGSNEQFF.

On this clonotype: A much larger clonotype is one base distant, so this may be a read error. V usage is TRBV20-1 and J usage is TRBJ2-7; no clear D gene. The CDR3 length is 12 residues. Germline V gene sequence: CDR1 DFQATT, CDR2 SNEGSKA (reference sequence). CDR3 coding DNA: TGCAGTGCTACGGCGGTCTCCTACAAGCAGTACTTC. Encoded protein: CSATAVSYKQYF.

There are a few counts of this clonotype. The rearrangement joins TRBV11-2 to TRBJ2-6, with 8 bases that match TRBD1. From germline, CDR1 is SGHAT and CDR2 FQNNGV. CDR3 length: 16 residues. The J segment lost 4 bases and the V segment lost 5 bases, leaving 7 bases of the junction unmatched. The CDR3 here is CASSTQGARGANVLTF. CDR3 DNA: TGTGCCAGCAGCACTCAGGGGGCGCGGGGGGCCAACGTCCTGACTTTC. Variable domain in full (rest from reference TRBV11-2 and TRBJ2-6): EAGVAQSPRYKIIEKRQSVAFWCNPISGHATLYWYQQILGQGPKLLIQFQNNGVVDDSQLPKDRFSAERLKGVDSTLKIQPAKLEDSAVYLCASSTQGARGANVLTFGAGSRLTVL.

This chain links TRBV2 with TRBJ1-4; D perhaps matches TRBD1 (5 bases). V lost 10 bases and J 2 bases, leaving 14 bases between the germline ends. Germline V gene lookup returns CDR1 SNHLY and CDR2 FYNNEI. CDR3 length: 14 residues. The CDR3 region has the DNA TGTGCCACCAGGGAGGGACGGACTAATGAAAAACTGTTTTTT. The encoded protein is CATREGRTNEKLFF.

The V and J genes are TRBV12-3 or TRBV12-4 and TRBJ2-2; D tentatively fits TRBD1 or TRBD2 (6 bases each). This CDR3 is built from 13 residues. V lost 6 bases and J lost 7, with 12 bases in between. In DNA, the CDR3 is TGTGCCAGCAGGCACAGGGAGGTCGGGGAGCTGTTTTTT. This sequence encodes CASRHREVGELFF.